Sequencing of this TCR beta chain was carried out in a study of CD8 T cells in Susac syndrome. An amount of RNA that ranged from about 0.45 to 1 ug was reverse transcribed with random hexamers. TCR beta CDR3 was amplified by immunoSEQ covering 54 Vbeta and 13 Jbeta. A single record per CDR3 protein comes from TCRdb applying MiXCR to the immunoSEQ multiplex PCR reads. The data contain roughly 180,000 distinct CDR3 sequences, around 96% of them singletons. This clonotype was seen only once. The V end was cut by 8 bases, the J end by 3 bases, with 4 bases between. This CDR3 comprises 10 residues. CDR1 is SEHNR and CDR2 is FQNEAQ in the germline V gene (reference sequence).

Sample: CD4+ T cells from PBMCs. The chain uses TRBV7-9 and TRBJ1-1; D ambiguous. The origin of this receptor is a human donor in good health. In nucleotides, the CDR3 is TGTGCCAGCTGGGACACTGAAGCTTTCTTT. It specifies CASWDTEAFF.